This TCR beta chain appears in the sequencing data of a study of shared clonotypes between healthy human individuals. Study details: For every donor, three CD4 naive, three CD4 memory, two CD8 naive and one CD8 memory plates were used. Study outcomes and limitations: Only a few donors were included, so the genetic and exposure-history diversity represented was limited.

This clone was seen a few times. The antigen is undetermined. The same CDR3 is also encoded by other DNA sequences in this sample. Assay used: immunoSEQ multiplex PCR; TCRdb lists only in-frame clones, some missing. The sample carries under 1,100,000 clones, under 80% recorded once. The TCR comes from a man in his late teens or twenties in good health. Sequenced: memory CD4+ T cells sorted from blood. Regarding subset: CD45RA-negative fraction.

CDR3 sequence: CASSVTNTEAFF. CDR3 sequence (DNA): TGTGCCAGCAGCGTTACGAACACTGAAGCTTTCTTT. The chain combines TRBV9 with TRBJ1-1; the D is unclear. The V and J ends lost 2 bases and 1 base respectively, with 3 bases between them. Germline V lookup: CDR1 SGDLS, CDR2 YYNGEE. The CDR3 is made up of 12 amino acids.